These T cell receptor beta chains were read from a single sample in a study of OX40 agonist ivuxolimab in advanced cancers. TCRdb keeps only in-frame clones here, not all; method: immunoSEQ multiplex PCR. Among 7,500 to 8,500 clones listed, 87% were seen once. The specimen was CD4+ or CD8+ T cells sorted from blood, collected in a trial of the OX40 agonist ivuxolimab. All receptors come from an adult with an advanced solid tumor such as melanoma, head and neck, liver or kidney cancer. Both conserved end residues are part of each CDR3. Each record gives: D gene, clone size, J gene, V gene, CDR3 protein, CDR3 DNA. A D gene is named only where the DNA matches it firmly. For some rows the clone size is stated as once, few or many, or as a class when expanded; others skip it.

d_call: NA; clone_size: NA; j_call: TRBJ1-4; v_call: TRBV5-6; cdr3_aa: CASSLYNEGINEKLFF; cdr3_nt: TGTGCCAGCAGCTTATATAACGAGGGGATTAATGAAAAACTGTTTTTT
d_call: NA; clone_size: NA; j_call: TRBJ2-3; v_call: TRBV27; cdr3_aa: CATRTDTQYF; cdr3_nt: TGTGCCACGAGAACAGATACGCAGTATTTT
d_call: NA; clone_size: NA; j_call: TRBJ2-7; v_call: TRBV14; cdr3_aa: CASSHGWGYEQYF; cdr3_nt: TGTGCCAGCAGCCATGGATGGGGGTACGAGCAGTACTTC
d_call: NA; clone_size: once; j_call: TRBJ1-4; v_call: TRBV7-9; cdr3_aa: CASSSLGEGIYNEKLFF; cdr3_nt: TGTGCCAGCAGCTCCCTTGGGGAGGGAATCTATAATGAAAAACTGTTTTTT
d_call: NA; clone_size: once; j_call: TRBJ2-7; v_call: TRBV27; cdr3_aa: CATSTSYEQYF; cdr3_nt: TGTGCCACCTCGACTAGCTACGAGCAGTACTTC
d_call: NA; clone_size: NA; j_call: TRBJ2-1; v_call: TRBV9; cdr3_aa: CASSVALGIHEQFF; cdr3_nt: TGTGCCAGCAGCGTAGCTCTGGGTATCCATGAGCAGTTCTTC
d_call: NA; clone_size: NA; j_call: TRBJ2-7; v_call: TRBV4-1; cdr3_aa: CASSPIGQTYEQYF; cdr3_nt: TGCGCCAGCAGCCCTATCGGCCAGACCTACGAGCAGTACTTC
d_call: TRBD1; clone_size: NA; j_call: TRBJ2-7; v_call: TRBV11-1; cdr3_aa: CASSLNGQGRDEQYF; cdr3_nt: TGTGCCAGCAGCTTAAACGGACAGGGGCGGGACGAGCAGTACTTC
d_call: NA; clone_size: NA; j_call: TRBJ2-7; v_call: TRBV5-1; cdr3_aa: CASSLVFMGSYEQYF; cdr3_nt: TGCGCCAGCAGCTTGGTTTTTATGGGCTCCTACGAGCAGTACTTC
d_call: TRBD2; clone_size: NA; j_call: TRBJ2-3; v_call: TRBV29-1; cdr3_aa: CSVELGAGSGIHTQYF; cdr3_nt: TGCAGCGTTGAATTGGGGGCGGGTAGCGGGATCCATACGCAGTATTTT
d_call: TRBD2; clone_size: NA; j_call: TRBJ2-3; v_call: TRBV10-3; cdr3_aa: CAISSGREDTQYF; cdr3_nt: TGTGCCATCAGTAGCGGGAGGGAAGATACGCAGTATTTT
d_call: NA; clone_size: NA; j_call: TRBJ2-2; v_call: TRBV6-5; cdr3_aa: CASTAMNTGELFF; cdr3_nt: TGTGCCAGTACTGCAATGAACACCGGGGAGCTGTTTTTT
d_call: NA; clone_size: NA; j_call: TRBJ1-1; v_call: TRBV7-8; cdr3_aa: CASWPRARNTEAFF; cdr3_nt: TGTGCTTCCTGGCCCAGGGCCCGGAACACTGAAGCTTTCTTT
d_call: TRBD1; clone_size: NA; j_call: TRBJ2-7; v_call: TRBV11-2; cdr3_aa: CASSLGQDYEQYF; cdr3_nt: TGTGCCAGCAGCTTGGGACAGGACTACGAGCAGTACTTC
d_call: NA; clone_size: once; j_call: TRBJ1-2; v_call: TRBV6-5; cdr3_aa: CASSYTSGGNGYTF; cdr3_nt: TGTGCCAGCAGTTATACTTCCGGAGGGAATGGCTACACCTTC
d_call: NA; clone_size: NA; j_call: TRBJ2-7; v_call: TRBV4-2; cdr3_aa: CASSQDLDPPYEQYF; cdr3_nt: TGTGCCAGCAGCCAAGACCTCGACCCACCCTACGAGCAGTACTTC
d_call: NA; clone_size: NA; j_call: TRBJ2-7; v_call: TRBV7-9; cdr3_aa: CASSSNDQGYGEQYF; cdr3_nt: TGTGCCAGCAGCTCCAATGACCAAGGATATGGCGAGCAGTACTTC
d_call: NA; clone_size: NA; j_call: TRBJ1-4; v_call: TRBV25-1; cdr3_aa: CASRTANEKLFF; cdr3_nt: TGTGCCAGCAGGACGGCTAATGAAAAACTGTTTTTT
d_call: TRBD1; clone_size: once; j_call: TRBJ1-6; v_call: TRBV5-6; cdr3_aa: CASSLRGGEPPSPLHF; cdr3_nt: TGTGCCAGCAGCTTGCGAGGGGGCGAGCCCCCCTCACCCCTCCACTTT
d_call: NA; clone_size: NA; j_call: TRBJ2-3; v_call: TRBV12-1; cdr3_aa: CASSPPGTDAQVPAQYF; cdr3_nt: TGTGCCAGCAGCCCCCCCGGGACTGACGCACAGGTCCCAGCGCAGTATTTT